The entry below gives a single T cell receptor (beta chain) sequence along with its context. Its antigen remains unknown. The repertoire was sequenced with immunoSEQ multiplex PCR; TCRdb's copy has only in-frame clones and lacks some. The sample has 90,000 to 130,000 clones, about 91% seen once. This record comes from a study of T cell repertoires and HLA-DP antigens. This CDR3 has 15 amino acids. Germline V gene data show CDR1 as SGHKS and CDR2 as YYEKEE (reference sequence). The V gene lost 6 bases and the J gene lost 4 bases, with 17 bases spanning the gap. The V call is TRBV5-5, the J call TRBJ2-1; TRBD1 might be the D (6 bases). The sequencing sample was made of CD4+ T cells from PBMCs. The TCR originated in a woman under 30 in good health and CMV-seronegative. CDR3 coding DNA: TGTGCCAGCACGCTACAGGGTAATTTTTACAATGAGCAGTTCTTC. Protein sequence: CASTLQGNFYNEQFF. Full variable domain (missing parts from reference TRBV5-5 and TRBJ2-1): DAGVTQSPTHLIKTRGQQVTLRCSPISGHKSVSWYQQVLGQGPQFIFQYYEKEERGRGNFPDRFSARQFPNYSSELNVNALLLGDSALYLCASTLQGNFYNEQFFGPGTRLTVL.